This TCR beta chain was sequenced during a study of cytomegalovirus exposure and HLA in healthy donors. Germline loops: CDR1 SGHKS, CDR2 YYEKEE (reference sequence). The germline V and J ends were trimmed by 4 bases and 2 bases, with 15 bases remaining between them. The CDR3 loop spans 15 amino acids. The donors were healthy bone marrow donors. PCR employed 60 Vbeta and 13 Jbeta primers. Original analysis: Unique TCR beta chains numbered about 72 million in a later analysis, with 10 million to 14 million shared. The repertoire was sequenced with immunoSEQ multiplex PCR; TCRdb's copy has only in-frame clones and lacks some. V, J and clone size are those of that table, while D and trimming were read from the DNA. Of 150,000 to 200,000 clones listed, around 82% were seen once; the top ten hold around 2%. This clone turned up a few times. Its target is not known. Broader study findings: Accurate predictions that matched the HLA-A and HLA-B alleles of most subjects were reportedly made from TCR beta sequences. With high specificity and sensitivity, the classifier reportedly diagnosed cytomegalovirus status.

Sequenced input: PBMCs. This sequence originates from a young man in good health and CMV-seronegative. V and J are TRBV5-5 and TRBJ1-2, with a weak D call TRBD1 (6 bases). This CDR3 reads CASSPTGIPNYGYTF. CDR3 DNA sequence: TGTGCCAGCAGCCCCACAGGGATACCCAACTATGGCTACACCTTC.